Detailed here is one T cell receptor (beta chain). V lost 4 bases and J lost 9, with 15 bases in between. Germline assignment: CDR1 GTSNPN and CDR2 SVGIG (reference sequence). The CDR3 has 12 residues. The sample originates from a study of blood T cell repertoires in COVID-19. About the study: Samples came from the United States, Italy and Spain, spanning acute and convalescent COVID-19. T cells, B-cell-depleted T cells, or PBMCs provided the cDNA or gDNA that served as material.

Authors' analysis steps: Amplification with reference gene primers provided the estimates of nucleated cell counts. Sequencing used immunoSEQ multiplex PCR; TCRdb keeps in-frame clones, though not all of them. D and trimming come from the DNA, and the V and J calls and clone size come from that table. The sample records 200,000 to 300,000 clones, around 80% being singletons. Sequences were obtained from peripheral blood. The TCR originated in a man in his 60s with acute or convalescent COVID-19. V usage is TRBV30 and J usage is TRBJ1-2; perhaps TRBD1 as D (6 bases). CDR3 sequence: CAWTVGDKSYTF. Written as DNA, the CDR3 is TGTGCCTGGACCGTGGGGGACAAAAGCTACACCTTC.